The 7 T cell receptor beta chains below all came from one sample that was sequenced in a study of OX40 agonist ivuxolimab in advanced cancers. Sequencing used immunoSEQ multiplex PCR; TCRdb keeps in-frame clones, though not all of them. The profile shows under 85,000 clones, approximately 92% of them singletons. The specimen comprised CD4+ or CD8+ T cells sorted from blood, sampled in a trial of the OX40 agonist ivuxolimab. These receptors originate from an adult with an advanced solid tumor such as melanoma, head and neck, liver or kidney cancer.

The chain uses TRBV6-1 and TRBJ2-7; 9 positions match TRBD2. From germline, CDR1 is MNHNS and CDR2 SASEGT. The CDR3 totals 14 residues. Germline trimming cut 5 bases from V and 2 bases from J; bases unmatched to any gene: 4. The CDR3 DNA follows: TGTGCCAGCAGTCCCAGCGGGAGGCCCTACGAGCAGTACTTC. This translates into CASSPSGRPYEQYF.

The gene calls are TRBV7-3 and TRBJ2-1; possibly TRBD1 for D (6 bases). The ends were cut back, 2 bases at V and 5 bases at J, with 19 bases in the middle. Germline V gene sequence: CDR1 SGHTA, CDR2 FQGTGA. The CDR3 has 17 amino acids. CDR3 region: CASSLATGMSWDNEQFF. CDR3 bases: TGTGCCAGCAGCTTAGCAACAGGGATGTCTTGGGACAATGAGCAGTTCTTC.

Turning to this clone: A read error may account for a junction end that differs from germline. The chain carries TRBV7-7 and TRBJ2-1; 11 bases line up with TRBD2. The CDR3 extends over 17 amino acids. Looked up from germline, CDR1 is SSHAT and CDR2 is FNYEAQ (reference sequence). This CDR3 is CASSLLGSGRGYNEQFF. The CDR3, as DNA: TGTGCTAGCAGCTTACTAGGTAGCGGGAGGGGATACAATGAGCAGTTCTTC.

The V gene is TRBV11-2, the J gene TRBJ2-7; the D is unclear. The CDR3 sequence is 12 residues long. The V gene lost 0 bases and the J gene lost 12 bases, with 12 bases spanning the gap. Germline V gene lookup returns CDR1 SGHAT and CDR2 FQNNGV. CDR3 protein: CASSLDMSQPYF. In DNA, the CDR3 is TGTGCCAGCAGCTTAGATATGAGCCAGCCGTACTTC.

The table lists this clone with a count of one. The chain employs TRBV9 and TRBJ2-5, with 12 bases lining up with TRBD2. Germline assignment: CDR1 SGDLS and CDR2 YYNGEE. V lost 4 bases and J lost 5; bases outside the gene matches: 6. The CDR3 has 15 amino acids. The CDR3 loop is CASSILAGGWETQYF. The CDR3 DNA reads TGTGCCAGCAGCATCCTAGCGGGAGGGTGGGAGACCCAGTACTTC.

Notes on this clone: The same CDR3 can be traced to other DNA sequences in this sample. V is TRBV21-1 and J is TRBJ2-7; TRBD2, the table's D call, was not compared with the DNA. TRBV21-1 is a known pseudogene. There are 15 residues in the CDR3. CDR3 sequence (DNA): TGTGCCAGCAGCAAAGGGGGAGCCAGCTCCTACGAGCAGTACTTC. It translates to CASSKGGASSYEQYF.

The rearrangement joins TRBV23-1 to TRBJ2-2; no definite D call. TRBV23-1 is known as an ORF, though its function is uncertain. This CDR3 has 14 residues. The germline V and J ends were trimmed by 0 bases and 5 bases, with 7 bases remaining between them. The DNA of the CDR3 is TGCGCCAGCAGTCAATCAGGGTGGACCGGGGAGCTGTTTTTT. It yields the protein CASSQSGWTGELFF.